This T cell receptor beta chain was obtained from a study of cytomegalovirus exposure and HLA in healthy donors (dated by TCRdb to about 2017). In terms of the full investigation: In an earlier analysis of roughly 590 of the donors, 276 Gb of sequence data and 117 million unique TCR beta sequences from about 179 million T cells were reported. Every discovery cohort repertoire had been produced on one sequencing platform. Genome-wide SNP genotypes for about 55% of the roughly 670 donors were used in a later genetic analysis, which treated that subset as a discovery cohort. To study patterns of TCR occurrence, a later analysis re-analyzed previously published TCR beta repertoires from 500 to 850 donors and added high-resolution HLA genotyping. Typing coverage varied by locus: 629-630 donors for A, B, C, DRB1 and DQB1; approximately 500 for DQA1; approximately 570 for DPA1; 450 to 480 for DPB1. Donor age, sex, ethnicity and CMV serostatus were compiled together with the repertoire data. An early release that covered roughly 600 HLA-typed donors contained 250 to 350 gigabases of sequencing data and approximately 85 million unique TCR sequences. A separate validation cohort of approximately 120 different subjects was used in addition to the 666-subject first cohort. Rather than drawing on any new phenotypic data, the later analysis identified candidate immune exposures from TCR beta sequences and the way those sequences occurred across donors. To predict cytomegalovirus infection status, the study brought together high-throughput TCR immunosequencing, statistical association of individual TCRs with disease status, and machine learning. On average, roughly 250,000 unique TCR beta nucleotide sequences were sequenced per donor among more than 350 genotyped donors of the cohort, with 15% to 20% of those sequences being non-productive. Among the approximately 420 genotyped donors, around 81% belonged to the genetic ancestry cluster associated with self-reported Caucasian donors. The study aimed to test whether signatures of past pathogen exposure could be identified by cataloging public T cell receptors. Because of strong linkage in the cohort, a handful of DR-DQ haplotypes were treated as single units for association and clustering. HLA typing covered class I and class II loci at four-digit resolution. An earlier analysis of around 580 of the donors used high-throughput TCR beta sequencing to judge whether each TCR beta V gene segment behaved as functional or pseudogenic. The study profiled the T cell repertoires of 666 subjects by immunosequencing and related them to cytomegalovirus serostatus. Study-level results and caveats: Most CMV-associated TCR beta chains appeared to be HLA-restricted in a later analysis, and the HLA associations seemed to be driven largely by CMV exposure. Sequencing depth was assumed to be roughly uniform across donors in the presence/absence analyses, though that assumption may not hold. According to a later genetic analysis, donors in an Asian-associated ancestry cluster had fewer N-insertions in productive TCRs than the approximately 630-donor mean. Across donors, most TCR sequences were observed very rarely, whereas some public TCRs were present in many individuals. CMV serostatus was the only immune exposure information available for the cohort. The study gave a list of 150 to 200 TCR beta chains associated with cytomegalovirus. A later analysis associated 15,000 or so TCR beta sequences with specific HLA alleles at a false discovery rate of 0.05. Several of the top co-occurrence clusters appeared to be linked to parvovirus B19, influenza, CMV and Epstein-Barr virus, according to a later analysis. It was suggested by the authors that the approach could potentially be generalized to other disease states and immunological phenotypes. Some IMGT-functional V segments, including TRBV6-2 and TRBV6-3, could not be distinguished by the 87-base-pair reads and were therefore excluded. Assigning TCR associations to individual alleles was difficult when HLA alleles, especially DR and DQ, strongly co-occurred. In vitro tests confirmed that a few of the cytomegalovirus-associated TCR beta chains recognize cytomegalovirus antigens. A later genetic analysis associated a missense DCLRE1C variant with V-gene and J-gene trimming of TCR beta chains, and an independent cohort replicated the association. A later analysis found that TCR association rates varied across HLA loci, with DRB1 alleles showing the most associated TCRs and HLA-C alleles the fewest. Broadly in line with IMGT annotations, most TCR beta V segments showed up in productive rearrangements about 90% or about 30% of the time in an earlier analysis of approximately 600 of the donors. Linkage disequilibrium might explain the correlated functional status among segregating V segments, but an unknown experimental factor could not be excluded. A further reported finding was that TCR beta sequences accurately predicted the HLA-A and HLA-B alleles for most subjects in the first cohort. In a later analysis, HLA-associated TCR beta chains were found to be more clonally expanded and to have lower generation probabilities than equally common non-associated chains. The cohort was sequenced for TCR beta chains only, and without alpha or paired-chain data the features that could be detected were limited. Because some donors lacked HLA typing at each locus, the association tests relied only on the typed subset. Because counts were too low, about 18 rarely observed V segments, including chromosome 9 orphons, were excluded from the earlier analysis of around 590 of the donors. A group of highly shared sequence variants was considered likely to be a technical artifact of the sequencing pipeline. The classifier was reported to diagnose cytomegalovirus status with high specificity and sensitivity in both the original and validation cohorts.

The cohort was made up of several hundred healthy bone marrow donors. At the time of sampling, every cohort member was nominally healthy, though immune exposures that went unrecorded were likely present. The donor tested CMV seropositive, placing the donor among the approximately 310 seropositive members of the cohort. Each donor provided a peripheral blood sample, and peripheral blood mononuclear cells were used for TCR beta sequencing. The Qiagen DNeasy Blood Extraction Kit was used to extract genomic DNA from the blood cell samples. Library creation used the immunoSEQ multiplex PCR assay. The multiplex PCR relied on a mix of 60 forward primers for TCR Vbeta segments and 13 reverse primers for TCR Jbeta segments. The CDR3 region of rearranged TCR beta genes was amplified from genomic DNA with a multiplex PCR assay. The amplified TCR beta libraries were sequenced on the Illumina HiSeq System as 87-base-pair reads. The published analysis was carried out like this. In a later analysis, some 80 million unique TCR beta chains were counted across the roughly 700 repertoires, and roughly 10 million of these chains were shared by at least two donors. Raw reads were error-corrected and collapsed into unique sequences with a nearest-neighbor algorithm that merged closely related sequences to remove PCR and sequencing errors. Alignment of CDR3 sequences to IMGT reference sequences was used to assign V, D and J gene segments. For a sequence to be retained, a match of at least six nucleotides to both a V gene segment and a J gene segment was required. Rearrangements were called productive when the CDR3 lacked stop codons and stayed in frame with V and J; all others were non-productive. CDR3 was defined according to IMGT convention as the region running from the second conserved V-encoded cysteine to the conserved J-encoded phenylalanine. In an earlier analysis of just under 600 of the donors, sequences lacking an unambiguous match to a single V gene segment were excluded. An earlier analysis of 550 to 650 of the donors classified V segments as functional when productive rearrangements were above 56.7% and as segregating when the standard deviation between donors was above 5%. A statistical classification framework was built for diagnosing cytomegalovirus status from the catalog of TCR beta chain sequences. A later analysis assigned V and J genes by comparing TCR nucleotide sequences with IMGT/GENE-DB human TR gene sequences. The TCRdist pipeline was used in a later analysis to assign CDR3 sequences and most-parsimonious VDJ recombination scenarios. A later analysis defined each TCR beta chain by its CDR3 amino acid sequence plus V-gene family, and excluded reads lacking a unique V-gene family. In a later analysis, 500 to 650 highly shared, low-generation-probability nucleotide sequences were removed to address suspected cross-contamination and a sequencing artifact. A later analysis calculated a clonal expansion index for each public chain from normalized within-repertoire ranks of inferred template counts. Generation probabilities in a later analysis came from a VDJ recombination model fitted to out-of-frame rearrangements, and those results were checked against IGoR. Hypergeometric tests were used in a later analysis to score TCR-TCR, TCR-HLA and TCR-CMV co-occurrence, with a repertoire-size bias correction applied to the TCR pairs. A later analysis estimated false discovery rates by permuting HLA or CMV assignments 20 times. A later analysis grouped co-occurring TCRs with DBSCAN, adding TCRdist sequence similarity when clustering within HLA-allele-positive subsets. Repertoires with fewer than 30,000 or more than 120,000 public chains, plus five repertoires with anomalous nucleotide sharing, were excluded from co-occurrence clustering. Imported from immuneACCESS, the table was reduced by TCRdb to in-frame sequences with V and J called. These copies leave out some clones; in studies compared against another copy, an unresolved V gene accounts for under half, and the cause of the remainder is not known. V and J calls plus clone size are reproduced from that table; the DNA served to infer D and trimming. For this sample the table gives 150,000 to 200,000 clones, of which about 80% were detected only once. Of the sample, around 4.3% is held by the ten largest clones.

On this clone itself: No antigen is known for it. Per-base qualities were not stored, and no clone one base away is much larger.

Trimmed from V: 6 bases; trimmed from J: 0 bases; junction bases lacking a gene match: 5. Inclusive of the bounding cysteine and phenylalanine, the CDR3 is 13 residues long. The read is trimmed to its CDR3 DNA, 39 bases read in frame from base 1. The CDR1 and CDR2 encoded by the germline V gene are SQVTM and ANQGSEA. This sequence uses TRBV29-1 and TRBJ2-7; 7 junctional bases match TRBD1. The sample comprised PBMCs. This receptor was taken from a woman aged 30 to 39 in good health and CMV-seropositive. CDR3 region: CSVADRDSYEQYF. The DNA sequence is TGCAGCGTCGCTGACAGGGACTCCTACGAGCAGTACTTC.